The present TCR beta chain was sequenced within a study of glioma-infiltrating T cells. The study, taken as a whole, reports: Tissue-blood divergence was below expectation in non-neoplastic patients, above in gliomas.

Using RNA template, CDR3s of TCR alpha and beta were amplified with iRepertoire arm-PCR. Tissue mRNA or PBMC total RNA, roughly 100-400 ng, went into one-step reverse transcription and amplification. MiXCR, run by TCRdb on the multiplex PCR reads, gives a single entry per CDR3 protein. The table lists some 120,000 distinct CDR3 sequences, roughly 24% of them singletons. The CDR3 is 13 residues long. The V gene's germline CDR1 is DFQATT and CDR2 SNEGSKA (reference sequence). Turning to this clonotype: Its specificity is not known. An end of the junction does not agree with germline; a read error may underlie this.

The receptor comes from a human donor with low-grade glioma or glioblastoma, undergoing nonglioma brain surgery, or in good health (not recorded which). This chain uses TRBV20-1 with TRBJ1-1; 8 nucleotides match TRBD1. The sequenced sample was glioma tissue, nonneoplastic brain tissue, or PBMCs (not recorded which). DNA of the CDR3: TGCGGTGCTAGGGACAGGAGGAACACTGAAGCTTTCTTT. It is translated as CGARDRRNTEAFF.